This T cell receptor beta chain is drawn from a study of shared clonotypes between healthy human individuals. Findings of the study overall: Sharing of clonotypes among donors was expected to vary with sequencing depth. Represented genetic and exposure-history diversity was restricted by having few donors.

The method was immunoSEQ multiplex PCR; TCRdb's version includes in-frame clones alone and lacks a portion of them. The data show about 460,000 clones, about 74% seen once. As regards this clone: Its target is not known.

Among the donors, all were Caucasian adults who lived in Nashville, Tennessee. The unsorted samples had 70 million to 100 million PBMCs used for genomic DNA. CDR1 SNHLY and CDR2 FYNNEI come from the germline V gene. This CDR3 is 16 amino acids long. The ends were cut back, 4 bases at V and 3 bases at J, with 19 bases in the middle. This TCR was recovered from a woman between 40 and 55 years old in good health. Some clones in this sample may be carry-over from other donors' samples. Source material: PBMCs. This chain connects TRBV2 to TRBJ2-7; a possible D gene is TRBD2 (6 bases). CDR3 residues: CASSGTGTQGLYEQYF. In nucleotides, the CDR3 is TGTGCCAGCAGTGGGACCGGGACGCAGGGACTCTACGAGCAGTACTTC. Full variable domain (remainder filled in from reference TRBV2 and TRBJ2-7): EPEVTQTPSHQVTQMGQEVILRCVPISNHLYFYWYRQILGQKVEFLVSFYNNEISEKSEIFDDQFSVERPDGSNFTLKIRSTKLEDSAMYFCASSGTGTQGLYEQYFGPGTRLTVT.